Reported below is one T cell receptor (beta chain). Its specificity is unknown. Before DNA extraction, roughly 0.85-10 million cryopreserved PBMC were held in the samples. The data originate from a study of long-term antiretroviral therapy in people with HIV. V was pared by 3 bases and J by 1 base, with 2 bases of the junction left unmatched. This CDR3 region has 13 residues. Germline values: CDR1 GTSNPN, CDR2 SVGIG (reference sequence). Study-wide results and caveats: Post-ART, diversity grew, though it stayed under transplant donor control levels. Therapy changes, viral resistance and ART adherence were not documented in the available data. Collection of the blood took place between 2004 and 2017. The ART regimens in use then may have been less effective than current ones.

They ran version v3.0 of the immunoSEQ assay at survey level. Assay used: immunoSEQ multiplex PCR; TCRdb lists only in-frame clones, some missing. The data contain under 20,000 clones, roughly 92% of them singletons. Sequencing was performed on unsorted PBMCs, taken 0.6 years after starting antiretroviral therapy. The sequence came from a woman in her thirties or forties with HIV. The chain is built from TRBV30 and TRBJ1-1; 7 bases fit TRBD1. The CDR3 protein is CAWSRQGNTEAFF. The CDR3 bases are TGTGCCTGGAGCCGACAGGGGAACACTGAAGCTTTCTTT.